These T cell receptor beta chains were read from a single sample in a study of cytomegalovirus exposure and HLA in healthy donors. Repertoires were generated with immunoSEQ multiplex PCR, while TCRdb's copy carries only in-frame clones and drops some. The profile shows about 160,000 clones, 75% of them singletons. The specimen was PBMCs. The receptor source for this set is a female donor in good health and CMV-seronegative. Both conserved end residues are part of each CDR3. Each record gives: CDR3 DNA, CDR3 protein, clone size, J gene, V gene, D gene. A D gene is named only where the DNA matches it firmly. For some rows the clone size is stated as once, few or many, or as a class when expanded; others skip it.

TGTGCCAGCAGTTGGAGGCGGGGTGAAGCTTTCTTT,CASSWRRGEAFF,-,TRBJ1-1,TRBV6-5,-
TGTGCCAGCAGCCTAGGACAGGTGAATACCGGGGAGCTGTTTTTT,CASSLGQVNTGELFF,-,TRBJ2-2,TRBV7-2,TRBD1
TGTGCCAGCAGTTCCCGGCAGGGGGCAAATTCACCCCTCCACTTT,CASSSRQGANSPLHF,-,TRBJ1-6,TRBV6-5,TRBD1
TGTGCCAGCACAAAACTCTCGACAGGGGTGAACACTGAAGCTTTCTTT,CASTKLSTGVNTEAFF,-,TRBJ1-1,TRBV18,TRBD1
TGTGCCACCAGCAGGGGACTAGCGGGGGGGCCAAGCTCCTACGAGCAGTACTTC,CATSRGLAGGPSSYEQYF,-,TRBJ2-7,TRBV15,TRBD2
TGTGCCAGCAGCCTCACCGCACAGGTTGAGGATCAGCCCCAGCATTTT,CASSLTAQVEDQPQHF,-,TRBJ1-5,TRBV7-2,-
TGCAGTGCTAACAGGGGAAACACCATATATTTT,CSANRGNTIYF,-,TRBJ1-3,TRBV20-1,-
TGCGCCAGCAGCTTGGCCACATTCCCACTAGCGGGAGTAGAGACCCAGTACTTC,CASSLATFPLAGVETQYF,-,TRBJ2-5,TRBV5-1,TRBD2
TGTGCCAGCAGCTTAGTCTATGGACAGACGTACTTC,CASSLVYGQTYF,-,TRBJ2-4,TRBV7-2,-
TGTGCCAGCACCCCCGGTCTGCCATACGAGCAGTACTTC,CASTPGLPYEQYF,-,TRBJ2-7,TRBV28,-
TGTGCCAGCAGCTGGGGGGGAACCGGGGAGCTGTTTTTT,CASSWGGTGELFF,-,TRBJ2-2,TRBV7-2,TRBD2
TGTGCCAGCACGGGGGCTAGCGGGGGGCTGGGAAAGACCCAGTACTTC,CASTGASGGLGKTQYF,-,TRBJ2-5,TRBV11-2,TRBD2
TGCGCCAGCAGCCGGGGGGAAAGGGCCTCGGGAAACACCATATATTTT,CASSRGERASGNTIYF,-,TRBJ1-3,TRBV4-1,-
TGTGCCACCAGCAGTCCCCGACAGGGCGGTGAGCAGTTCTTC,CATSSPRQGGEQFF,-,TRBJ2-1,TRBV15,TRBD1
TGTGCCAGCAGCCCTGGGGCGGGGGGGTCCAATGAGCAGTTCTTC,CASSPGAGGSNEQFF,few,TRBJ2-1,TRBV6-4,TRBD2
TGCGCCAGCAGCGTAATTGGGGCCCTAGCGGGAGAGACCTACGAGCAGTACTTC,CASSVIGALAGETYEQYF,once,TRBJ2-7,TRBV5-1,TRBD2
TGTGCCAGCAGTGAAAGGGGCACTAGCAATCAGCCCCAGCATTTT,CASSERGTSNQPQHF,once,TRBJ1-5,TRBV6-1,-
TGCGCCAGCAGCCAAGTTGGACGGGGACAGGGGAGTACTGAAGCTTTCTTT,CASSQVGRGQGSTEAFF,-,TRBJ1-1,TRBV4-1,TRBD1
TGTGCCAGCAACAACGACAGGGGGATACGAAACACCATATATTTT,CASNNDRGIRNTIYF,few,TRBJ1-3,TRBV7-9,TRBD1
TGCGCCAGCAGCCAAAGGCCGACTAGCATGCATGAGCAGTTCTTC,CASSQRPTSMHEQFF,-,TRBJ2-1,TRBV4-3,TRBD2
TGTGCCAGCAGCTTAAACCCGACAGGGCTGGGCACTGAAGCTTTCTTT,CASSLNPTGLGTEAFF,-,TRBJ1-1,TRBV7-3,TRBD1
TGTGCCAGCAGTGTCGCCGGGACAACTGAAGCTTTCTTT,CASSVAGTTEAFF,many,TRBJ1-1,TRBV6-5,-
TGTGCCAGCAGCGCCGGGAGGCTCGGAACTGAAGCTTTCTTT,CASSAGRLGTEAFF,-,TRBJ1-1,TRBV7-8,-
TGTGCCAGCTCACCCGTTTTATCCGCGGGACAGGGGGTCGAGCAGTACTTC,CASSPVLSAGQGVEQYF,-,TRBJ2-7,TRBV18,TRBD1
TGTGCCAGTAGTATAGGGTTGGGCAGTCAGCCCCAGCATTTT,CASSIGLGSQPQHF,-,TRBJ1-5,TRBV19,-
TGTGCCAGCAGCTTATTATCAGGGGCCGAGACCCAGTACTTC,CASSLLSGAETQYF,-,TRBJ2-5,TRBV7-8,-
TGTGCCAGCAGCTCCCTAAAGACCCAGTACTTC,CASSSLKTQYF,-,TRBJ2-5,TRBV13,-
TGTGCCTGGAGTGACGGACAGTTTAGCAATCAGCCCCAGCATTTT,CAWSDGQFSNQPQHF,-,TRBJ1-5,TRBV30,-
TGTGCCAGCAGTCTAATAACGGCCGGGACAGGGACCGAGCAGTACTTC,CASSLITAGTGTEQYF,-,TRBJ2-7,TRBV28,TRBD1
TGTGCCAGCAGCCCGGGACACAGATACGAGCAGTACTTC,CASSPGHRYEQYF,few,TRBJ2-7,TRBV27,-
TGTGCCAGCAGTTCAAAAGCAGGGCTGTTCTTC,CASSSKAGLFF,few,TRBJ2-1,TRBV6-5,-
TGTGCCAGCAGCGTGGGCGGCGCGGGAGGGACGCCCTACGAGCAGTACTTC,CASSVGGAGGTPYEQYF,-,TRBJ2-7,TRBV9,TRBD2
TGTGCCAGCAGTTACTCGAACCAGGGTATTTTCTACGAGCAGTACTTC,CASSYSNQGIFYEQYF,once,TRBJ2-7,TRBV6-5,-
TGTGCCAGCAGTCCGGCTTTGGGGGAGGGATCAGATACGCAGTATTTT,CASSPALGEGSDTQYF,-,TRBJ2-3,TRBV6-6,TRBD2
TGTGCCAGTAGTTTGGGGACTCAATCCTACAATGAGCAGTTCTTC,CASSLGTQSYNEQFF,-,TRBJ2-1,TRBV19,-
TGCGCCAGCAGCCGTGGGGGGTCCGGGGAGCTGTTTTTT,CASSRGGSGELFF,once,TRBJ2-2,TRBV4-3,-
TGTGCCAGCAGCAAAGTTAGGCAGGGGCAGTGGGACATTCAGTACTTC,CASSKVRQGQWDIQYF,few,TRBJ2-4,TRBV21-1,-
TGCGCCAGCAGCCAGGGACACGATTCCTACGAGCAGTACTTC,CASSQGHDSYEQYF,-,TRBJ2-7,TRBV4-1,-
TGTGCCTGGAGCCCCCCGAGGCCGTGGACTAGCGGTTTCTACGAGCAGTACTTC,CAWSPPRPWTSGFYEQYF,-,TRBJ2-7,TRBV30,TRBD2